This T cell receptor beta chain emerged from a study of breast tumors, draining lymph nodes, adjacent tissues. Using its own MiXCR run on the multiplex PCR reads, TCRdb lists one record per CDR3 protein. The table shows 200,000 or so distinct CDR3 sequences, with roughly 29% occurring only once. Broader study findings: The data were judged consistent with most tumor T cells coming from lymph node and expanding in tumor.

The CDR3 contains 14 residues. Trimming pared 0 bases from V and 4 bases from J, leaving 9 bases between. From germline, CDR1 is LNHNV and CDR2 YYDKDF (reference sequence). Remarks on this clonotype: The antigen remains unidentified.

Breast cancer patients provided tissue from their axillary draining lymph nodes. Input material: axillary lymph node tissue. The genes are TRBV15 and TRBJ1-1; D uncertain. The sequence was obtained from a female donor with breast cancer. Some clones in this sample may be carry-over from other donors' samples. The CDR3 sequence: CATSRDIGSTEAFF. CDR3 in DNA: TGTGCCACCAGCAGAGATATCGGGAGCACTGAAGCTTTCTTT. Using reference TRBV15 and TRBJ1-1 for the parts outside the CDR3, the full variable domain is DAMVIQNPRYQVTQFGKPVTLSCSQTLNHNVMYWYQQKSSQAPKLLFHYYDKDFNNEADTPDNFQSRRPNTSFCFLDIRSPGLGDTAMYLCATSRDIGSTEAFFGQGTRLTVV.